These 9 T cell receptor beta chains were sequenced from one sample in a study of T cells after yellow fever vaccination. TCRdb independently ran MiXCR on the 5' RACE reads; one entry per CDR3 protein. Among fewer than 100,000 distinct CDR3 sequences, approximately 9% were seen once, and the ten largest hold 15% to 20%. The sample here was CD8+ T cells not binding an NS4B(214-222) dextramer, sorted from PBMCs, taken less than 18 days after the first yellow fever vaccination. These receptor sequences come from a man between 18 and 29 years old who received the YFV17D yellow fever vaccine.

The chain carries TRBV4-1 and TRBJ2-7; tentatively, D is TRBD1 (6 bases). Germline CDR1 is MGHRA and CDR2 is YSYEKL. The CDR3 sequence is 17 residues long. V was pared by 8 bases and J by 0 bases, with 23 bases between. Here the CDR3 reads CASARLEGDPSSYEQYF. CDR3 coding DNA: TGCGCCAGCGCTAGGCTTGAGGGGGATCCTAGCTCCTACGAGCAGTACTTC.

Concerning this clonotype itself: A read error may produce the germline difference seen at one junction end. J is TRBJ2-1 and V is TRBV27; possible D gene TRBD1, 5 bases. Germline CDR1 MNHEY, CDR2 SMNVEV (reference sequence). The CDR3 consists of 13 residues. Here the CDR3 DNA reads TGTGCCTGCAGTAGTCAGTCAGGGAATGAGCAGTTCTTC. Its translation: CACSSQSGNEQFF.

The table lists this clonotype with many counts. The rearrangement joins TRBV5-1 to TRBJ2-3; D unresolved. Germline V lookup: CDR1 SGHRS, CDR2 YFSETQ. The CDR3 spans 12 residues. The V gene lost 4 bases and the J gene lost 4 bases, with 7 bases spanning the gap. CDR3 nucleotide sequence: TGCGCCAGCAGCCACAAGGCAGATACGCAGTATTTT. Translation gives CASSHKADTQYF.

The V call is TRBV15, the J call TRBJ2-5, with D maybe TRBD1 (6 bases). Germline values: CDR1 LNHNV, CDR2 YYDKDF (reference sequence). The CDR3 loop spans 15 amino acids. The ends were cut back, 2 bases at V and 1 base at J, with 11 bases in the middle. CDR3 DNA: TGTGCCACCAGCAGACGGCTGGGGGCCCAAGAGACCCAGTACTTC. It codes for CATSRRLGAQETQYF.

This clonotype was found a few times. The CDR3 sequence is CASSFRDSYTDTQYF. Written as DNA, the CDR3 is TGTGCCAGCAGTTTCCGGGACAGTTACACAGATACGCAGTATTTT. The chain is built from TRBV27 and TRBJ2-3; 7 bases map to TRBD1. The CDR3 length is 15 residues. Unmatched junction bases numbered 5, after V lost 3 bases and J lost 2 bases. Germline CDR1 reads MNHEY; CDR2 reads SMNVEV (reference sequence).

This clonotype was counted ten times or more. The junction differs from germline at one of its ends, possibly a read error. This chain uses TRBV7-2 with TRBJ1-1, with unresolved D. The CDR3 loop spans 13 amino acids. Germline V gene lookup returns CDR1 SGHTA and CDR2 FQGNSA. In DNA form, the CDR3 reads TGTGCCAGCAGTTTAGGGAGGAACACTGAAGCTTTCTTT. The encoded protein is CASSLGRNTEAFF.

This clonotype was picked up a small number of times. The chain has TRBV5-1 and TRBJ2-1; D unclear. Trimming took off 1 base at V and 5 bases at J, with 10 bases between the two ends. From germline, CDR1 is SGHRS and CDR2 YFSETQ. The CDR3 spans 14 residues. CDR3 coding DNA: TGCGCCAGCAGCTTGATCAATCAGGACAATGAGCAGTTCTTC. This codes for CASSLINQDNEQFF.

This clonotype has just a few counts. This sequence joins TRBV10-3 and TRBJ2-1; 9 bases map to TRBD1. The CDR3 totals 16 residues. Germline V gives CDR1 ENHRY, CDR2 SYGVKD. V shed 11 bases, J shed 2 bases, and the junction held 13 bases outside the gene matches. Here the CDR3 reads CASQGGTGSPYNEQFF. The CDR3, as DNA: TGTGCCTCACAAGGGGGGACAGGGTCCCCCTACAATGAGCAGTTCTTC.

This clonotype was observed a handful of times. The CDR3 DNA follows: TGCGCCAGCAGAGGGACCGACCCTTACACTGAAGCTTTCTTT. It codes for CASRGTDPYTEAFF. V and J are TRBV5-1 and TRBJ1-1, with D perhaps TRBD1 (5 bases). V lost 5 bases, J lost 3 bases, and 14 bases lay in between. Germline V gives CDR1 SGHRS, CDR2 YFSETQ. There are 14 residues in the CDR3.